These 22 T cell receptor beta chains share one sample of origin, sequenced in a study of glioma-infiltrating T cells after dendritic cell vaccination. Some clones are missing from TCRdb's copy, which holds only in-frame ones; the method was immunoSEQ multiplex PCR. The sample gives roughly 85,000 clones, 85% of which show up once; roughly 8.4% is in the top ten. Specified time point: after dendritic cell vaccination, including at tumor progression/relapse. Sequences were derived from blood, sampled after dendritic cell vaccination. These receptor sequences come from a human donor with glioblastoma.

This clone appeared a single time. This sequence joins TRBV15 and TRBJ2-5, with 13 bases that match TRBD2. With V trimmed by 2 bases and J by 2 bases, 8 bases remained unmatched. The CDR3 has 18 amino acids. Germline V gene lookup returns CDR1 LNHNV and CDR2 YYDKDF (reference sequence). CDR3 in amino acids: CATSRQTGTSGTQETQYF. DNA for the CDR3: TGTGCCACCAGCAGACAAACAGGGACTAGCGGGACTCAAGAGACCCAGTACTTC.

The J gene is TRBJ2-1, the V gene TRBV2; tentatively, D is TRBD2 (5 bases). V was trimmed by 5 bases and J by 7 bases, leaving 12 bases between them. This CDR3 is built from 13 residues. CDR1 and CDR2 from the germline V gene are SNHLY and FYNNEI. The CDR3 loop reads CASSYSRENEQFF. The CDR3 DNA sequence: TGTGCCAGCAGTTATAGCCGGGAAAATGAGCAGTTCTTC.

This chain links TRBV6-5 with TRBJ2-1, with 9 bases fitting TRBD1. V was pared by 5 bases and J by 9 bases, with 11 bases of the junction left unmatched. The CDR3 has 15 amino acids. Germline CDR1 and CDR2: MNHEY and SVGAGI. CDR3 sequence (DNA): TGTGCCAGCAGTCTCGGACAGGGGCTTTTTGGTGAGCAGTTCTTC. As protein: CASSLGQGLFGEQFF.

J is TRBJ1-6 and V is TRBV25-1, with 7 bases identical to TRBD1. The germline gives CDR1 MGHDK, CDR2 SYGVNS. The CDR3 runs 15 residues. With V trimmed by 3 bases and J by 3 bases, 2 bases remained unmatched. CDR3 protein: CASSDHRGYNSPLHF. CDR3 in DNA: TGTGCCAGCAGTGACCACAGGGGCTATAATTCACCCCTCCACTTT.

V is TRBV5-1 and J is TRBJ2-2, with D perhaps TRBD1 (8 bases). Per germline, CDR1 SGHRS and CDR2 YFSETQ. The CDR3 covers 17 residues. The V and J ends lost 4 bases and 5 bases respectively, with 21 bases between them. The CDR3 protein is CASSPPGNRGGTGELFF. The CDR3 coding sequence is TGCGCCAGCAGCCCCCCCGGGAACAGGGGGGGGACCGGGGAGCTGTTTTTT.

V gene TRBV30 combines with J gene TRBJ2-2; D perhaps matches TRBD1 (5 bases). The V and J ends lost 0 bases and 0 bases respectively, with 8 bases between them. The CDR3 runs to 15 residues. Looked up from germline, CDR1 is GTSNPN and CDR2 is SVGIG (reference sequence). The CDR3 nucleotides are TGTGCCTGGAGTGTAAGGGGATCGAACACCGGGGAGCTGTTTTTT. Its protein product is CAWSVRGSNTGELFF.

This chain links TRBV5-1 with TRBJ2-5, with TRBD2 matching over 9 bases. V shed 5 bases and J 1 base; nucleotides not matched to a gene: 9. Germline V gene sequence: CDR1 SGHRS, CDR2 YFSETQ. CDR3 length: 16 amino acids. The CDR3 DNA is TGCGCCAGCAGAGAGCTTAGCGGGGGACTCCAAGAGACCCAGTACTTC. Translating it yields CASRELSGGLQETQYF.

The chain joins TRBV7-9 to TRBJ2-4; TRBD2 aligns across 10 bases. CDR3 length: 18 residues. The trim removed 5 bases at V and 1 base at J, leaving 11 bases unmatched. Germline CDR1 is SEHNR and CDR2 is FQNEAQ (reference sequence). The CDR3: CASSPRLAGARAKNIQYF. The CDR3, as DNA: TGTGCCAGCAGCCCAAGGCTAGCGGGAGCGCGGGCCAAAAACATTCAGTACTTC.

The chain carries TRBV7-9 and TRBJ2-3; 12 nucleotides align to TRBD2. The CDR3 loop spans 16 amino acids. V was clipped by 5 bases and J by 0 bases; unmatched bases: 3. Germline V CDR1 and CDR2: SEHNR, FQNEAQ (reference sequence). The CDR3 nucleotides are TGTGCCAGCAGCCCCCTAGCGGGGGGGAGCACAGATACGCAGTATTTT. Its translation is CASSPLAGGSTDTQYF.

The chain links TRBV4-3 to TRBJ2-3; 12 bases match TRBD2. CDR3 length: 17 residues. J gave up 1 base and V 4 bases, and 6 bases lay outside the gene matches. Germline CDR1 and CDR2: LGHNA and YSLEER. This CDR3 reads CASSPTSGGTGTDTQYF. The CDR3 DNA sequence: TGCGCCAGCAGCCCCACTAGCGGGGGGACCGGCACAGATACGCAGTATTTT.

The V call is TRBV28, the J call TRBJ2-1, with TRBD1 matching 9 bases. The ends lost 4 bases at V and 2 bases at J; junction bases unmatched: 6. Per germline, CDR1 MDHEN and CDR2 SYDVKM. This CDR3 spans 16 amino acids. CDR3 sequence (DNA): TGTGCCAGCAGTTCAACAGGGGGCCAGACCTACAATGAGCAGTTCTTC. This codes for CASSSTGGQTYNEQFF.

V and J are TRBV7-9 and TRBJ2-7, with a tentative D call TRBD1 (6 bases). V was trimmed by 4 bases and J by 5 bases, leaving 9 bases between them. Germline CDR1 is SEHNR and CDR2 is FQNEAQ (reference sequence). The CDR3 consists of 12 residues. CDR3 sequence: CASSYRDHEQYF. DNA of the CDR3: TGTGCCAGCAGCTACAGGGACCACGAGCAGTACTTC.

The chain combines TRBV5-1 with TRBJ1-1, with 9 bases that match TRBD1. The CDR3 length is 14 residues. V lost 5 bases, J lost 6 bases, and 8 bases stayed unmatched. CDR1 SGHRS and CDR2 YFSETQ come from the germline V gene. The CDR3 spells CASRQGRQGAEAFF. As DNA, the CDR3 is TGCGCCAGCAGGCAGGGACGACAGGGGGCTGAAGCTTTCTTT. The variable domain in full, with the rest retrieved from reference TRBV5-1 and TRBJ1-1, is KAGVTQTPRYLIKTRGQQVTLSCSPISGHRSVSWYQQTPGQGLQFLFEYFSETQRNKGNFPGRFSGRQFSNSRSEMNVSTLELGDSALYLCASRQGRQGAEAFFGQGTRLTVV.

The chain has TRBV5-1 and TRBJ2-7; D not certain. Trimming removed 1 base at V and 3 bases at J, with 11 bases between. Germline V gene sequence: CDR1 SGHRS, CDR2 YFSETQ. The CDR3 is made up of 14 amino acids. The CDR3 is CASSLFGKNYEQYF. CDR3 in DNA: TGCGCCAGCAGCTTGTTCGGTAAAAACTACGAGCAGTACTTC.

With regard to this clone: The sample holds other DNA sequences that translate to the same CDR3. This chain joins TRBV14 and TRBJ2-5; D possibly corresponds to TRBD2 (7 bases). The V and J ends lost 0 bases and 1 base respectively, with 18 bases between them. The germline V gene encodes CDR1 SGHDN and CDR2 FVKESK. The CDR3 contains 18 residues. The CDR3 loop is CASSQEEATGGLQETQYF. As DNA, the CDR3 is TGTGCCAGCAGCCAAGAAGAAGCTACGGGGGGCCTCCAAGAGACCCAGTACTTC. Based on the CDR3 plus reference TRBV14 and TRBJ2-5, the full variable domain is EAGVTQFPSHSVIEKGQTVTLRCDPISGHDNLYWYRRVMGKEIKFLLHFVKESKQDESGMPNNRFLAERTGGTYSTLKVQPAELEDSGVYFCASSQEEATGGLQETQYFGPGTRLLVL.

This chain uses TRBV5-1 with TRBJ2-3, with 12 bases lining up with TRBD2. The CDR3 runs 16 residues. Germline V gene data show CDR1 as SGHRS and CDR2 as YFSETQ. With V trimmed by 4 bases and J by 4 bases, 7 bases remained unmatched. CDR3: CASSPTSSGGADTQYF. DNA of the CDR3: TGCGCCAGCAGCCCGACCTCTAGCGGGGGGGCAGATACGCAGTATTTT.

The V gene is TRBV19, the J gene TRBJ2-4; 8 nucleotides align to TRBD2. V lost 8 bases, J lost 9 bases, and 12 bases stayed unmatched. There are 14 residues in the CDR3. CDR1 and CDR2 from the germline V gene are LNHDA and SQIVND (reference sequence). The CDR3 nucleotides read TGTGCCAGTCGCAGCGGGGGCCCGGTGGGCATTCAGTACTTC. Translating it yields CASRSGGPVGIQYF.

Only a few counts were recorded for this clone. The chain carries TRBV4-1 and TRBJ1-2, with D possibly being TRBD1 (5 bases). The CDR3 is 16 amino acids. Germline V gene sequence: CDR1 MGHRA, CDR2 YSYEKL. Trimming removed 0 bases at V and 0 bases at J, with 11 bases between. CDR3: CASSQDPGQANYGYTF. DNA of the CDR3: TGCGCCAGCAGCCAAGATCCAGGGCAGGCTAACTATGGCTACACCTTC.

The gene calls are TRBV7-2 and TRBJ1-2; the D gene is possibly TRBD1 (5 bases). V was shortened by 8 bases and J by 3 bases, with 13 bases between the two germline ends. The CDR3 is 13 residues long. CDR1 and CDR2 (germline): SGHTA, FQGNSA. This CDR3 reads CASGAPRDYGYTF. In DNA form, the CDR3 reads TGTGCCAGCGGGGCTCCTAGGGACTATGGCTACACCTTC.

The chain couples TRBV5-4 to TRBJ2-6; D gene uncertain. The CDR3 totals 14 residues. Germline V gives CDR1 SGHNT, CDR2 YYREEE (reference sequence). The germline V and J ends were trimmed by 2 bases and 4 bases, with 7 bases remaining between them. CDR3 in amino acids: CASSFEVGANVLTF. The DNA of the CDR3 is TGTGCCAGCAGCTTTGAGGTAGGGGCCAACGTCCTGACTTTC. Using reference TRBV5-4 and TRBJ2-6 for the parts outside the CDR3, the full variable domain is ETGVTQSPTHLIKTRGQQVTLRCSSQSGHNTVSWYQQALGQGPQFIFQYYREEENGRGNFPPRFSGLQFPNYSSELNVNALELDDSALYLCASSFEVGANVLTFGAGSRLTVL.

The genes are TRBV7-3 and TRBJ2-3; a weak D match, TRBD2 (5 bases). The germline CDR1 and CDR2 sequences are SGHTA and FQGTGA. The V end was cut by 5 bases, the J end by 0 bases, with 9 bases between. This CDR3 is 14 amino acids long. CDR3 amino acids: CASSRGTSTDTQYF. For the CDR3, the DNA is TGTGCCAGCAGCCGGGGTACTAGCACAGATACGCAGTATTTT.

V is TRBV7-2 and J is TRBJ2-1, with 10 bases matching TRBD1. CDR1 SGHTA and CDR2 FQGNSA come from the germline V gene. The CDR3 contains 15 residues. V was clipped by 6 bases and J by 4 bases; unmatched bases: 6. This CDR3 reads CASSQEGQGYNEQFF. Here the CDR3 DNA reads TGTGCCAGCAGTCAGGAGGGACAGGGGTACAATGAGCAGTTCTTC.